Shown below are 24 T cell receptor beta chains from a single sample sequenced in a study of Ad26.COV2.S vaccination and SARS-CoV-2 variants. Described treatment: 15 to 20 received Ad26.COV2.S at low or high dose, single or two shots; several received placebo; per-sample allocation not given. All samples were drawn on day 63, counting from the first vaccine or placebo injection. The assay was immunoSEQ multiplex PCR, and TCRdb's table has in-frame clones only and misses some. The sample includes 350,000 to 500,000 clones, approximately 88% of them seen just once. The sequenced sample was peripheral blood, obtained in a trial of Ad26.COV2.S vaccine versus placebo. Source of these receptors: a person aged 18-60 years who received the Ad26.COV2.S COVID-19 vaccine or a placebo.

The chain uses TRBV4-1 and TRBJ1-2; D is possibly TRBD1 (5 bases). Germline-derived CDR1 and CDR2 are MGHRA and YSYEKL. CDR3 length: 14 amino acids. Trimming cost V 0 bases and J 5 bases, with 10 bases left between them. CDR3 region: CASSQDRASYGYTF. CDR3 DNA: TGCGCCAGCAGCCAAGACAGGGCCTCATATGGCTACACCTTC.

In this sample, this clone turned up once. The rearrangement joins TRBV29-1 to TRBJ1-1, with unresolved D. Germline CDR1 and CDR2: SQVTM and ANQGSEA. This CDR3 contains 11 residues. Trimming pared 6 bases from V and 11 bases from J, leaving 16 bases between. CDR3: CSVSVVGSAFF. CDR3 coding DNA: TGCAGCGTGTCAGTCGTGGGCTCCGCTTTCTTT.

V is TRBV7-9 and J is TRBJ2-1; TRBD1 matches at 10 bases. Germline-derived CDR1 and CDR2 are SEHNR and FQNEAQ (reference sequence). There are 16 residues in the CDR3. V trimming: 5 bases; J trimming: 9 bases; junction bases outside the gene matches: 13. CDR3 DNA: TGTGCCAGCAGCCCACCGGGACAGGGGATAGTGAGTGAGCAGTTCTTC. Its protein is CASSPPGQGIVSEQFF.

In nucleotides, the CDR3 is TGTGCCAGTGGCTTAGCGGGGGGGCCCCATGAGCAGTTCTTC. Its protein product is CASGLAGGPHEQFF. V and J are TRBV19 and TRBJ2-1; 11 bases agree with TRBD2. The CDR3 covers 14 residues. V shed 8 bases and J 8 bases; nucleotides not matched to a gene: 8. Germline assignment: CDR1 LNHDA and CDR2 SQIVND (reference sequence).

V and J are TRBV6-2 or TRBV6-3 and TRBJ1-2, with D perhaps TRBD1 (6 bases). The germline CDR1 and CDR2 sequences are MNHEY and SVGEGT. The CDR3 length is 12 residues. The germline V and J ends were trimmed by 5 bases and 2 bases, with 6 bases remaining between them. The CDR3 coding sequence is TGTGCCAGCAGTGGACAGAACTATGGCTACACCTTC. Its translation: CASSGQNYGYTF.

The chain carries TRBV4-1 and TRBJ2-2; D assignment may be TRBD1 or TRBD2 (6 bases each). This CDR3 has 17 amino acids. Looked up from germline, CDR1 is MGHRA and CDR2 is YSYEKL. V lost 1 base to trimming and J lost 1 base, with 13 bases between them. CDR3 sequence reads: CASSQVVKGGNTGELFF. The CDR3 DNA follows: TGCGCCAGCAGCCAAGTCGTTAAGGGGGGGAACACCGGGGAGCTGTTTTTT.

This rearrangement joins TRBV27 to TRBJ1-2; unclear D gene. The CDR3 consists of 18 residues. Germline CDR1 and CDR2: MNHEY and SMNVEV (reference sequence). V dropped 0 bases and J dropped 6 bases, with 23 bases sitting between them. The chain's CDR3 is CASSLSPPRRINRDGYTF. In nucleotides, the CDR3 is TGTGCCAGCAGTTTATCCCCCCCCCGACGGATTAATCGCGATGGCTACACCTTC.

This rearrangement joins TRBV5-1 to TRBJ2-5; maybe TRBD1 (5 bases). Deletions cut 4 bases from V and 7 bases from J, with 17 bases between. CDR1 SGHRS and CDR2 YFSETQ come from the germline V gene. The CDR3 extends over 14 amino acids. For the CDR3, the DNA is TGCGCCAGCAGCGTGACAGAATTCGGGTCGACCCAGTACTTC. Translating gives CASSVTEFGSTQYF. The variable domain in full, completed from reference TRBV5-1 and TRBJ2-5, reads KAGVTQTPRYLIKTRGQQVTLSCSPISGHRSVSWYQQTPGQGLQFLFEYFSETQRNKGNFPGRFSGRQFSNSRSEMNVSTLELGDSALYLCASSVTEFGSTQYFGPGTRLLVL.

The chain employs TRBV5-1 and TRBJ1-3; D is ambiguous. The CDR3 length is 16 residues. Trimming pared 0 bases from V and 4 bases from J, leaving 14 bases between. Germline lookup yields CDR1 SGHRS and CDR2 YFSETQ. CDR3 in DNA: TGCGCCAGCAGCTTGGGTATCGGCTTCGCGGGAAACACCATATATTTT. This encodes CASSLGIGFAGNTIYF. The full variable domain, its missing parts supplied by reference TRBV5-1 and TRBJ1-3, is KAGVTQTPRYLIKTRGQQVTLSCSPISGHRSVSWYQQTPGQGLQFLFEYFSETQRNKGNFPGRFSGRQFSNSRSEMNVSTLELGDSALYLCASSLGIGFAGNTIYFGEGSWLTVV.

CDR3 loop: CATSDAAAGGSGANVLTF. The CDR3 region has the DNA TGTGCCACCAGTGATGCCGCCGCCGGTGGCTCTGGGGCCAACGTCCTGACTTTC. This chain connects TRBV24-1 to TRBJ2-6; D not resolved. The CDR3 spans 18 residues. V was shortened by 3 bases and J by 0 bases, with 14 bases between the two germline ends. Germline CDR1 is KGHDR and CDR2 is SFDVKD.

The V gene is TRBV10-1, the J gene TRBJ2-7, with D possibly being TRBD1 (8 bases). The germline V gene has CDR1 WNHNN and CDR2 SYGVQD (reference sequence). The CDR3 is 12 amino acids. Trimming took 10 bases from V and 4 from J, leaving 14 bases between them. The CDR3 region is CAKRDRIYEQYF. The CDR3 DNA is TGCGCCAAGCGGGACAGGATATACGAGCAGTACTTC.

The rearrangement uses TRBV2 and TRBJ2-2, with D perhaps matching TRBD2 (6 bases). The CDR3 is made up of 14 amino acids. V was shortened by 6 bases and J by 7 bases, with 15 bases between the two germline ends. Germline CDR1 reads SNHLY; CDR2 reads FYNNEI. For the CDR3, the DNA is TGTGCCAGCAGCCCGGAGGGAGGCAACGGGGAGCTGTTTTTT. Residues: CASSPEGGNGELFF.

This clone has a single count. The CDR3 coding sequence is TGCGCCAGCAGCCAACTCCCGGGCCGTAGCACAGATACGCAGTATTTT. This translates into CASSQLPGRSTDTQYF. The J gene is TRBJ2-3, the V gene TRBV4-1; no definite D call. The V gene lost 2 bases and the J gene lost 0 bases, with 12 bases spanning the gap. Germline-derived CDR1 and CDR2 are MGHRA and YSYEKL. The length of the CDR3 is 16 residues.

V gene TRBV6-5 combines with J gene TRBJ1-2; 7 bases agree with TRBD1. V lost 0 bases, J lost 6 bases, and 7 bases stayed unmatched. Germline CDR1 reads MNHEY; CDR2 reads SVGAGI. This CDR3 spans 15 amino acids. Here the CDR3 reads CASSYSTAGTDGYTF. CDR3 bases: TGTGCCAGCAGTTACTCGACGGCGGGGACAGATGGCTACACCTTC.

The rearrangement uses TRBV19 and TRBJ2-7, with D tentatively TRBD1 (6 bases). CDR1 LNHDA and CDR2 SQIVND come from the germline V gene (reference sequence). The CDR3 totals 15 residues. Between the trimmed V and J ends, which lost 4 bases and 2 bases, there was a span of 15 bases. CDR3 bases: TGTGCCAGTAGTAAAATGACAGGCCGCCCCTACGAGCAGTACTTC. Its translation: CASSKMTGRPYEQYF.

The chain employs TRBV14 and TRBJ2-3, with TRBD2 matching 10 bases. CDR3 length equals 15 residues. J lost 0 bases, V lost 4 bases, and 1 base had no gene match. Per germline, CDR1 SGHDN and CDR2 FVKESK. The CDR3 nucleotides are TGTGCCAGCAGCCTACTAGCGGGAAGCACAGATACGCAGTATTTT. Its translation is CASSLLAGSTDTQYF.

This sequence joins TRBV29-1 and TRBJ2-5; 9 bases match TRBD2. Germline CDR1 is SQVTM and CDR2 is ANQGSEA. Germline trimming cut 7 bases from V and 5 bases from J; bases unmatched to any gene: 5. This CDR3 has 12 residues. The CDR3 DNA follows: TGCAGCGGCCTGCGGGGGGGCGAGACCCAGTACTTC. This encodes CSGLRGGETQYF.

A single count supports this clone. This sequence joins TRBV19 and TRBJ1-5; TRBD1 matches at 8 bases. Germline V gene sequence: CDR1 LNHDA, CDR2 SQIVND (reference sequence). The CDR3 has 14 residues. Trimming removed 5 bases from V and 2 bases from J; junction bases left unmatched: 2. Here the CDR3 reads CASSGTGGNQPQHF. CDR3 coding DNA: TGTGCCAGTAGTGGGACAGGAGGCAATCAGCCCCAGCATTTT.

CDR3 loop: CATGPGAGGNQPQHF. As DNA, the CDR3 is TGTGCCACCGGACCCGGGGCCGGGGGCAATCAGCCCCAGCATTTT. The chain uses TRBV24-1 and TRBJ1-5, with D maybe TRBD1 (5 bases). CDR3 length: 15 residues. V gave up 9 bases and J gave up 2 bases, with 16 bases separating them. Per the germline V gene, CDR1 is KGHDR and CDR2 is SFDVKD.

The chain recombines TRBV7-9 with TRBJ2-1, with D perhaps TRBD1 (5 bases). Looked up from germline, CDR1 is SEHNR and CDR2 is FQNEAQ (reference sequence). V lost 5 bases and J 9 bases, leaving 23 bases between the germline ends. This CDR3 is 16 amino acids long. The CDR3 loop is CASSPNLGIRGSEQFF. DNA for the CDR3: TGTGCCAGCAGCCCTAACCTTGGCATAAGGGGATCTGAGCAGTTCTTC.

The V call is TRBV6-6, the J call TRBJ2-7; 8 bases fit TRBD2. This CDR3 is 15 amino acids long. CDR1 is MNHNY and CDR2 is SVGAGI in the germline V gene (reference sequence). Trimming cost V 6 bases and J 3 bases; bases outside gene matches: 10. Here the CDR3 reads CASRRGTSTVYEQYF. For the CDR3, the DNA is TGTGCCAGCAGACGGGGGACTAGTACGGTCTACGAGCAGTACTTC.

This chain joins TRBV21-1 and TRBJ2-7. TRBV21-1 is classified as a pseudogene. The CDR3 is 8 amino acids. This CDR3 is CASSKKYF. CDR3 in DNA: TGTGCCAGCAGCAAAAAGTACTTC.

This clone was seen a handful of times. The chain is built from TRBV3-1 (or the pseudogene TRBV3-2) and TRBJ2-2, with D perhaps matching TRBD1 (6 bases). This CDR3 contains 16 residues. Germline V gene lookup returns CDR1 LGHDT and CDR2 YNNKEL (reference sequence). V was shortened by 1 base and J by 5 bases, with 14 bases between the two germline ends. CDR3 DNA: TGTGCCAGCAGCCAAGCCCATCAGGGGCGGACCGGGGAGCTGTTTTTT. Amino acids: CASSQAHQGRTGELFF.

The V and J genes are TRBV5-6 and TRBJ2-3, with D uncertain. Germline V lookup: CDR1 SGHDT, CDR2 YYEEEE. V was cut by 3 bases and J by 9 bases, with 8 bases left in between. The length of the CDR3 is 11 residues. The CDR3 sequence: CASSSVGTQYF. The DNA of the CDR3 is TGTGCCAGCAGCTCGGTAGGCACGCAGTATTTT.